The 17 T cell receptor beta chains below come from one sample, sequenced in a study of T cells in Graves' hyperthyroidism and ophthalmopathy. Amplification targeted TCR beta CDR3 regions from RNA transcripts. The HTBI primer set was used in a first-round RT-PCR of the TCR CDR3. TCRdb re-called the multiplex PCR reads with MiXCR, one entry per CDR3 protein. This repertoire shows 400,000 to 500,000 distinct CDR3 sequences, approximately 14% found once; its top ten account for less than 20%. The sample comprised blood. Receptors originate from a woman aged 18 to 35 with Graves' hyperthyroidism.

The chain combines TRBV28 with TRBJ2-1; D unclear. The CDR3 is 14 residues long. V gave up 3 bases and J gave up 10 bases, with 16 bases separating them. CDR1 and CDR2 from the germline V gene are MDHEN and SYDVKM. The CDR3 nucleotides are TGTGCCAGCAGTTTGGGGTCTTCGGGTTTAGAGCAGTTCTTC. This translates into CASSLGSSGLEQFF.

This clonotype was counted at least ten times. The V and J genes are TRBV20-1 and TRBJ2-5; D perhaps matches TRBD1 (7 bases). CDR3 length: 14 amino acids. Germline V CDR1 and CDR2: DFQATT, SNEGSKA (reference sequence). The V and J ends lost 6 bases and 3 bases respectively, with 17 bases between them. The CDR3 DNA reads TGCAGTGCACGGAGGGGGCTTGGGGAAGAGACCCAGTACTTC. This codes for CSARRGLGEETQYF.

This clonotype was seen repeatedly, ten times or more. This chain joins TRBV20-1 and TRBJ2-1; TRBD2 matches at 9 bases. This CDR3 is 16 amino acids long. Germline lookup yields CDR1 DFQATT and CDR2 SNEGSKA (reference sequence). V shed 1 base and J 6 bases; nucleotides not matched to a gene: 10. CDR3 region: CSARGLAGEVLNEQFF. As DNA, the CDR3 is TGCAGTGCTAGAGGTTTAGCGGGAGAGGTGCTCAATGAGCAGTTCTTC.

The V call is TRBV7-9, the J call TRBJ1-1; 8 nucleotides align to TRBD1. With 5 bases clipped from V and 2 bases from J, the junction kept 13 bases outside the gene matches. This CDR3 is 17 amino acids long. CDR1 and CDR2 (germline): SEHNR, FQNEAQ (reference sequence). For the CDR3, the DNA is TGTGCCAGCAGCGTACAGGGGGGCCCAATATTTAACACTGAAGCTTTCTTT. It yields the protein CASSVQGGPIFNTEAFF.

In its sample, this clonotype was seen once. V gene TRBV2 combines with J gene TRBJ1-2, with TRBD1 matching over 9 bases. The CDR3 is 14 amino acids. V shed 5 bases, J shed 4 bases, and the junction held 5 bases outside the gene matches. The V gene's germline CDR1 is SNHLY and CDR2 FYNNEI. CDR3 amino acids: CASSWGQGLYGYTF. CDR3 in DNA: TGTGCCAGCAGTTGGGGACAGGGCCTCTATGGCTACACCTTC.

This clonotype was seen repeatedly, ten times or more. The rearrangement links TRBV2 to TRBJ1-2, with D possibly matching TRBD1 (6 bases). Per germline, CDR1 SNHLY and CDR2 FYNNEI. Trimming took off 9 bases at V and 2 bases at J, with 13 bases between the two ends. This CDR3 is 13 amino acids long. CDR3 DNA sequence: TGTGCCAGTACTCAGGGGCGAAACTATGGCTACACCTTC. Amino acids: CASTQGRNYGYTF.

This clonotype was seen ten or more times. In DNA, the CDR3 is TGTGCCAGCAGCTCCACGGGGACAGGGGATACTGAAGCTTTCTTT. This sequence encodes CASSSTGTGDTEAFF. The chain has TRBV7-3 and TRBJ1-1, with 10 bases identical to TRBD1. CDR3 size: 15 residues. With V trimmed by 4 bases and J by 5 bases, 7 bases remained unmatched. Germline CDR1 is SGHTA and CDR2 is FQGTGA.

This clonotype was seen at least ten times. This chain uses TRBV11-2 with TRBJ1-3; D is possibly TRBD1 (6 bases). The CDR3 is 15 residues long. V gave up 5 bases and J gave up 8 bases, with 19 bases separating them. Germline lookup yields CDR1 SGHAT and CDR2 FQNNGV. CDR3 region: CASSPIQGLGDTIYF. The CDR3 region has the DNA TGTGCCAGCAGCCCGATACAGGGCCTCGGGGACACCATATATTTT.

There are many counts of this clonotype. The V call is TRBV7-8, the J call TRBJ1-1; 8 nucleotides match TRBD1. The V segment lost 4 bases and the J segment 1 base; nucleotides outside the gene matches: 8. The CDR3 extends over 16 amino acids. Germline V gene data show CDR1 as SGHVS and CDR2 as FQNEAQ. DNA for the CDR3: TGTGCCAGCAGCTACATCCCGGGACAGGAGAACACTGAAGCTTTCTTT. Amino acid sequence: CASSYIPGQENTEAFF.

In this sample, this clonotype turned up many times. The gene calls are TRBV11-2 and TRBJ2-3; 13 nucleotides align to TRBD2. The CDR3 runs 17 residues. The ends lost 1 base at V and 1 base at J; junction bases unmatched: 2. Germline values: CDR1 SGHAT, CDR2 FQNNGV. The CDR3 DNA is TGTGCCAGCAGCTTAGGCGGACTAGCGGGAGGCACAGATACGCAGTATTTT. Amino acids: CASSLGGLAGGTDTQYF.

This clonotype was detected ten times or more. J is TRBJ2-1 and V is TRBV6-1, with D perhaps matching TRBD1 or TRBD2 (6 bases each). V lost 7 bases and J 8 bases, leaving 18 bases between the germline ends. In germline, CDR1 is MNHNS, CDR2 SASEGT. This CDR3 has 14 amino acids. CDR3 in DNA: TGTGCCAGCAAACTCCCCTATGGGGGGCATGAGCAGTTCTTC. It encodes CASKLPYGGHEQFF.

The chain employs TRBV7-2 and TRBJ1-1, with unresolved D. V was clipped by 4 bases and J by 0 bases, with 18 bases between them. Germline-derived CDR1 and CDR2 are SGHTA and FQGNSA. The CDR3 covers 17 residues. The chain's CDR3 is CASSSQIPRPLNTEAFF. CDR3 DNA: TGTGCCAGCAGCTCCCAAATACCGCGGCCCCTGAACACTGAAGCTTTCTTT.

In its sample, this clonotype was seen once. The V and J genes are TRBV10-3 and TRBJ1-2; the match to TRBD1 covers 10 bases. The CDR3 is 12 residues long. The V gene end was trimmed by 9 bases and the J gene end by 5 bases; junction bases not matched to a gene: 3. Germline V gives CDR1 ENHRY, CDR2 SYGVKD. CDR3 region: CAIRTGGYGYTF. DNA for the CDR3: TGTGCCATACGGACAGGGGGATATGGCTACACCTTC.

This clonotype came up many times. The gene calls are TRBV29-1 and TRBJ1-1; a weak D match, TRBD1 (6 bases). Germline CDR1 is SQVTM and CDR2 is ANQGSEA. V gave up 6 bases and J gave up 3 bases, with 14 bases separating them. The CDR3 is 13 residues long. The CDR3 DNA is TGCAGCGTATTGACAGGAATTGACACTGAAGCTTTCTTT. This codes for CSVLTGIDTEAFF.

This clonotype was counted ten times or more. The chain is built from TRBV9 and TRBJ2-1, with D uncertain. V dropped 1 base and J dropped 7 bases, with 6 bases sitting between them. This CDR3 comprises 12 residues. The germline V gene has CDR1 SGDLS and CDR2 YYNGEE. The CDR3 coding sequence is TGTGCCAGCAGCGTACCGGCAAATGAGCAGTTCTTC. This encodes CASSVPANEQFF. The full variable domain, in which reference TRBV9 and TRBJ2-1 provide the parts outside the CDR3, is DSGVTQTPKHLITATGQRVTLRCSPRSGDLSVYWYQQSLDQGLQFLIQYYNGEERAKGNILERFSAQQFPDLHSELNLSSLELGDSALYFCASSVPANEQFFGPGTRLTVL.

Many counts were recorded for this clonotype. The chain combines TRBV6-1 with TRBJ1-4, with D hard to call. The CDR3 loop spans 11 amino acids. V dropped 5 bases and J dropped 7 bases, with 5 bases sitting between them. Germline V CDR1 and CDR2: MNHNS, SASEGT. CDR3 sequence reads: CASSYTEKLFF. The CDR3 DNA reads TGTGCCAGCAGTTATACTGAAAAACTGTTTTTT.

A word on this clonotype: A much larger clone differs by one base, so this may be a read error. The CDR3 end shows no conserved phenylalanine or tryptophan, and so a read error is likely. This chain joins TRBV3-1 and TRBJ2-1; D not resolved. The CDR3 consists of 13 residues. V lost 6 bases and J lost 2, with 8 bases in between. Germline V gene lookup returns CDR1 LGHDT and CDR2 YNNKEL (reference sequence). Written as DNA, the CDR3 is TGTGCCAGCAGAGAGACTGCCTACAATGAGCAGTTCGTC. Its protein product is CASRETAYNEQFV.